This T cell receptor (beta chain) was captured by sequencing in a study of blood T cell repertoires in COVID-19. Study-wide context: There were acute and convalescent COVID-19 samples, and they came from the United States, Italy and Spain.

Seattle's enrolled individuals joined amid active infection and were then monitored longitudinally. As originally analysed: Amplifying reference gene primers gave estimates of nucleated cell counts. The table came from immunoSEQ multiplex PCR; TCRdb's copy has only in-frame clones and leaves some out. V and J calls and clone size follow that table, whereas D and trimming were derived from the DNA. In the table there are 250,000 to 400,000 clones, about nine tenths of which are singletons. The origin of this receptor is a woman under 40 with COVID-19, enrolled during active disease. Sequencing used peripheral blood.

CDR3 amino acids: CASNRRNWRLATEAFF. The CDR3 coding sequence is TGTGCCAGCAATAGGAGAAATTGGAGGTTGGCCACTGAAGCTTTCTTT. The rearrangement links TRBV28 to TRBJ1-1; the D is unclear. The CDR3 is 16 amino acids. V was clipped by 7 bases and J by 4 bases, with 22 bases between them. In germline, CDR1 is MDHEN, CDR2 SYDVKM.